What follows are 13 T cell receptor beta chains derived from one specimen sequenced in a study of blood T cell repertoires in COVID-19. TCRdb's table, derived via immunoSEQ multiplex PCR, lists solely in-frame clones and lacks some. The profile covers 300,000 to 350,000 clones, with about nine tenths appearing a single time and about 7% taken by the ten largest. Sample: peripheral blood. These receptors were taken from an older woman with COVID-19, enrolled during active disease.

V and J are TRBV29-1 and TRBJ2-7, with D perhaps TRBD2 (6 bases). Trimming shortened V by 1 base and J by 0 bases, and 13 bases separated the two germline ends. In germline, CDR1 is SQVTM, CDR2 ANQGSEA. There are 15 residues in the CDR3. The CDR3 spells CSVEGRGPNSYEQYF. The CDR3 DNA reads TGCAGCGTTGAAGGGAGGGGCCCAAACTCCTACGAGCAGTACTTC.

This chain joins TRBV7-2 and TRBJ1-1, with D possibly being TRBD1 (6 bases). Germline CDR1 SGHTA, CDR2 FQGNSA. The length of the CDR3 is 12 residues. V lost 1 base, J lost 11 bases, and 11 bases lay in between. CDR3 loop: CASSLVVRGAFF. The CDR3 nucleotides are TGTGCCAGCAGCTTAGTTGTCAGGGGTGCTTTCTTT.

The chain has TRBV11-2 and TRBJ1-2, with TRBD1 identical over 7 bases. Germline CDR1 is SGHAT and CDR2 is FQNNGV. The CDR3 spans 14 residues. V was pared by 4 bases and J by 7 bases, with 9 bases of the junction left unmatched. In DNA form, the CDR3 reads TGTGCCAGCAGCTCCATCCGACAGGGCGGTGGCTACACCTTC. Translation: CASSSIRQGGGYTF.

The V and J genes are TRBV6-5 and TRBJ1-1, with D possibly TRBD1 on 6 matching bases. Between the trimmed V and J ends, which lost 4 bases and 5 bases, there was a span of 11 bases. In germline, CDR1 is MNHEY, CDR2 SVGAGI. The CDR3 has 13 residues. CDR3 nucleotides: TGTGCCAGCAGTTGGGCAGGGGATACTGAAGCTTTCTTT. Translation gives CASSWAGDTEAFF.

The chain recombines TRBV7-9 with TRBJ1-1; D gene unclear. Germline loops: CDR1 SEHNR, CDR2 FQNEAQ (reference sequence). The V and J ends lost 4 bases and 10 bases respectively, with 10 bases between them. CDR3 size: 11 residues. The DNA of the CDR3 is TGTGCCAGCAGCTCCAGCGACTCAGCTTTCTTT. Amino acid sequence: CASSSSDSAFF.

The chain links TRBV28 to TRBJ1-1; the D is unclear. The CDR3 totals 13 residues. Trimming took off 5 bases at V and 8 bases at J, with 15 bases between the two ends. The germline V gene encodes CDR1 MDHEN and CDR2 SYDVKM. DNA for the CDR3: TGTGCCAGCAGTGTAATGAGGGTGGCCGAAGCTTTCTTT. Its translation: CASSVMRVAEAFF.

V and J are TRBV24-1 and TRBJ2-7, with 10 bases identical to TRBD2. This CDR3 is 15 amino acids long. Germline CDR1 is KGHDR and CDR2 is SFDVKD. The J segment lost 3 bases and the V segment lost 4 bases, leaving 5 bases of the junction unmatched. CDR3: CATSEASGGNYEQYF. The CDR3 bases are TGTGCCACCAGTGAAGCTAGCGGGGGAAACTACGAGCAGTACTTC.

The chain joins TRBV24-1 to TRBJ1-2, with 12 bases matching TRBD1. Trimming removed 1 base from V and 6 bases from J; junction bases left unmatched: 5. CDR1 and CDR2 (germline): KGHDR, SFDVKD. This CDR3 spans 16 amino acids. CDR3 residues: CATSDFGTGGGDGYTF. The DNA for the CDR3 is TGTGCCACCAGTGATTTCGGGACAGGGGGCGGTGATGGCTACACCTTC.

This chain uses TRBV27 with TRBJ1-2, with a weak D call TRBD1 (5 bases). V was shortened by 5 bases and J by 2 bases, with 9 bases between the two germline ends. CDR1 MNHEY and CDR2 SMNVEV come from the germline V gene (reference sequence). This CDR3 is built from 13 residues. Here the CDR3 reads CASSHSGNYGYTF. The CDR3 region has the DNA TGTGCCAGCAGTCATTCAGGGAACTATGGCTACACCTTC.

The chain combines TRBV6-6 with TRBJ2-3; 9 bases line up with TRBD1. Per the germline V gene, CDR1 is MNHNY and CDR2 is SVGAGI (reference sequence). The length of the CDR3 is 15 residues. The J segment lost 3 bases and the V segment lost 4 bases, leaving 5 bases of the junction unmatched. CDR3 region: CASSFRDRVTDTQYF. The CDR3 DNA reads TGTGCCAGCAGTTTCCGGGACAGGGTAACAGATACGCAGTATTTT.

This clone was seen a few times. Other DNA sequences within the sample encode an identical CDR3. The V call is TRBV7-8, the J call TRBJ1-4; TRBD1 agrees at 7 bases. The V gene's germline CDR1 is SGHVS and CDR2 FQNEAQ. With V trimmed by 6 bases and J by 7 bases, 17 bases remained unmatched. CDR3 length: 17 amino acids. CDR3 sequence (DNA): TGTGCCAGCAGTTTTTTCTTCGGGCAGGGGGGTCGTGAAAAACTGTTTTTT. This gives the protein CASSFFFGQGGREKLFF.

The V call is TRBV19, the J call TRBJ2-7, with 9 nucleotides matching TRBD1. This CDR3 has 15 amino acids. Germline-derived CDR1 and CDR2 are LNHDA and SQIVND (reference sequence). V shed 4 bases, J shed 1 base, and the junction held 5 bases outside the gene matches. The CDR3 here is CASSTVDRGSYEQYF. The CDR3 DNA follows: TGTGCCAGTAGTACAGTGGACAGGGGTTCCTACGAGCAGTACTTC.

The J gene is TRBJ1-1, the V gene TRBV28, with TRBD1 identical over 8 bases. The V gene end was trimmed by 2 bases and the J gene end by 2 bases; junction bases not matched to a gene: 13. The CDR3 sequence is 18 residues long. Germline lookup yields CDR1 MDHEN and CDR2 SYDVKM. The CDR3 DNA is TGTGCCAGCAGTTTAATTTCTGCAGGGGGCGCGAGAAACACTGAAGCTTTCTTT. Encoded protein: CASSLISAGGARNTEAFF.